A selection of T cell receptor beta chains follows, all from one sample in a study of PD-1 blockade in classical Hodgkin lymphoma. The method was immunoSEQ multiplex PCR; TCRdb's version includes in-frame clones alone and lacks a portion of them. The data contain just under 30,000 clones, about 71% of them singletons. Sequenced here: peripheral blood mononuclear cells (PBMCs), sampled before the second cycle of nivolumab. The receptors were gathered from a human donor with classical Hodgkin lymphoma. CDR3s include the opening cysteine and the closing phenylalanine or tryptophan. Fields, in order: V gene, J gene, D gene, clone size, CDR3 DNA, CDR3 protein. D genes are given only for firm matches. Clone sizes are given selectively: once, few, many, or a class where the clone is expanded.

>TRBV18|TRBJ1-1|NA|NA
TGTGCCAGCTCACCGTTGGACAGTTCGAACACTGAAGCTTTCTTT
CASSPLDSSNTEAFF
>TRBV30|TRBJ2-3|TRBD2|few
TGTGCCTGGAGTGCCACTAGCGTCTTTCGCACAGATACGCAGTATTTT
CAWSATSVFRTDTQYF
>TRBV19|TRBJ2-2|NA|medium-sized
TGTGCCAGTAGTATAAGCGCAAACACCGGGGAGCTGTTTTTT
CASSISANTGELFF
>TRBV2|TRBJ2-7|NA|NA
TGTGCCAGAGAAAGCAGGGGAAAGGTTCGGGAGCAGTACTTC
CARESRGKVREQYF
>TRBV28|TRBJ1-2|NA|NA
TGTGCCAGCGGACAACAGGGACCCAACTATGGCTACACCTTC
CASGQQGPNYGYTF
>TRBV11-2|TRBJ2-7|TRBD1|once
TGTGCCAGCAGCTTAGTCCGCGGACAGGGACCCCACGAGCAGTACTTC
CASSLVRGQGPHEQYF
>TRBV7-6|TRBJ2-5|TRBD2|NA
TGTGCCAGCAGCTCCCTCCCGACTAGCGGGAGTAAAGAGACCCAGTACTTC
CASSSLPTSGSKETQYF
>TRBV19|TRBJ1-2|TRBD1|few
TGTGCCAGTAGCCGCGGAGGGACAGGGGCCGGCTACACCTTC
CASSRGGTGAGYTF
>TRBV5-4|TRBJ1-2|NA|NA
TGTGCCAGCAGCTCCCCTTATGGCTACACCTTC
CASSSPYGYTF
>TRBV19|TRBJ2-7|TRBD2|NA
TGTGCCAGTAGTCCGGGACTAGCGGGGGGGATCTACCCGTACGAGCAGTACTTC
CASSPGLAGGIYPYEQYF
>TRBV27|TRBJ1-4|NA|NA
TGTGCCAGCAGTTTATCAGGGTATGGAGAAAAACTGTTTTTT
CASSLSGYGEKLFF
>TRBV29-1|TRBJ2-1|TRBD2|NA
TGCAGCGTTGTCCTTAGCGGGAGGGGTGAGCAGTTCTTC
CSVVLSGRGEQFF
>TRBV29-1|TRBJ1-2|NA|NA
TGCAGCGTTTCACCCTCGACCTTC
CSVSPSTF
>TRBV19|TRBJ1-1|NA|NA
TGTGCCAGTAGTATAATGGTAGGGGAGACTGAAGCTTTCTTT
CASSIMVGETEAFF
>TRBV5-1|TRBJ2-2|NA|NA
TGCGCCAGCAGCTTGACATCTAACACCGGGGAGCTGTTTTTT
CASSLTSNTGELFF
>TRBV21-1|TRBJ1-1|NA|NA
TGTGCCAGCAGCAAACCATGCGCGGGGATTATGAACACTGAAGCTTTCTTT
CASSKPCAGIMNTEAFF
>TRBV5-4|TRBJ2-1|TRBD2|NA
TGTGCCAGCAGCGGAGGTGCTAGCGGGGGTTCGGAGGAGCAGTTCTTC
CASSGGASGGSEEQFF
>TRBV6-6|TRBJ1-5|NA|few
TGTGCCAGCAGGGCGGGGGGGAATCAGCCCCAGCATTTT
CASRAGGNQPQHF
>TRBV27|TRBJ2-5|TRBD2|medium-sized
TGTGCCAGCAGTGGACTAGCGGCAAAAGAGACCCAGTACTTC
CASSGLAAKETQYF